The text below deals with one T cell receptor (beta chain). Its antigen target is currently unknown. No much larger clone is present one base from it, and per-base qualities are unavailable. The data belong to a study of CD8+CD57+ T cells in acquired aplastic anemia (dated by TCRdb to 2017 to 2018). General notes on the study: On average, sorted CD4+ and CD8+ cells yielded 2.5 to 3.5 ug of extracted DNA, with a range of roughly 0.17 to 27.4 ug. CD8+CD57+ expansion was defined as frequency above the mean frequency observed in healthy subjects. What the research found in general, with its limitations: Twenty-nine CD8+ CDR3 sequences were found to be shared between patients and controls, but these sequences appeared to be highly expressed in patients and within the immunodominant clones of the patients. Patients and healthy controls showed no significant difference in CD8+ Simpson's diversity (P=0.060).

There are 17 amino acids in the CDR3, from cysteine to phenylalanine inclusive. The kept DNA is CDR3 alone, 51 bases in frame from the first base. After removal of 5 bases from V and 3 bases from J, the junction retains 12 bases not matched to a gene. The germline V gene (reference sequence) specifies SEHNR as CDR1 and FQNEAQ as CDR2. Genomic DNA was used as template for profiling of TCR beta VDJ combinations and CDR3 sequences. An Illumina HiSeq 2000 was the platform used for TCR repertoire sequencing. In the authors' own workflow: TRBV/TRBJ rearrangement plots, CDR3 size and DJ length profiles, and Simpson's diversity index were used to assess repertoires. The immunodominant clone was defined as the most abundant DNA sequence in deep sequencing data. CDR3 amino acid sequences were screened for sharing across subjects and compared with published repertoires and the VDJdb database. TCRdb itself trimmed the public reads at Q25 with fastp, ran MiXCR and retained productive beta chains. Every entry covers one CDR3 protein and lists the most common genes and DNA from its rows. TCRdb, not the authors, supplied the V and J calls. The sample includes 250,000 or so distinct CDR3 sequences, with around 43% observed a single time. The ten most abundant clones make up roughly 8% of the sample.

Patients chosen for sequencing had shown expansion of CD8+CD57+ cells by flow cytometry. All patients had severe acquired aplastic anemia diagnosed by International Study of Aplastic Anemia and Agranulocytosis and Camitta criteria. Patients had received no therapy at the time of blood sampling. In this study, sorted CD4+ and CD8+ T cells from the blood of healthy subjects and of severe aplastic anemia patients had their TCR repertoires deep-sequenced. In the USA, patient enrollment took place under clinicaltrials.gov protocols 00001620, 01623167, 00001397, 00071045, 00081523 and 00961064. Ficoll-Paque density gradient centrifugation was used to isolate peripheral blood mononuclear cells. Before DNA was extracted, CD4+ and CD8+ T cells were sorted using either FACS or magnetic beads.

The sequence is built from TRBV7-9 and TRBJ1-3; the central 8 bases match TRBD1. This sequence was found in a human donor with aplastic anemia. The sequenced sample was sorted CD4+, CD8+, or CD8+CD57+ T cells (not recorded which) from PBMCs. The bases are TGTGCCAGCAGCCCAGTAACCGGGACAGGCTTTGGAAACACCATATATTTT. Its product reads: CASSPVTGTGFGNTIYF.